Sequencing of this T cell receptor beta chain was carried out in a study of cytomegalovirus exposure and HLA in healthy donors. Germline V gene lookup returns CDR1 MDHEN and CDR2 SYDVKM. Between the trimmed V and J ends, which lost 6 bases and 4 bases, there was a span of 18 bases. The CDR3 runs to 15 residues. The count of this clone is one. Both 60 Vbeta primers and 13 Jbeta primers went into the PCR. The assay was immunoSEQ multiplex PCR, and TCRdb's table has in-frame clones only and misses some. The top ten clones hold over 2.5% of a sample with 60,000 or so clones, about 76% of them seen once. This TCR was recovered from a female donor in good health and CMV-seronegative. Sequencing was performed on PBMCs. The chain has TRBV28 and TRBJ1-2; maybe TRBD1 (6 bases). The CDR3 here is CASSVSQGLGYGYTF. The DNA of the CDR3 is TGTGCCAGCAGCGTATCACAGGGCTTGGGCTATGGCTACACCTTC.